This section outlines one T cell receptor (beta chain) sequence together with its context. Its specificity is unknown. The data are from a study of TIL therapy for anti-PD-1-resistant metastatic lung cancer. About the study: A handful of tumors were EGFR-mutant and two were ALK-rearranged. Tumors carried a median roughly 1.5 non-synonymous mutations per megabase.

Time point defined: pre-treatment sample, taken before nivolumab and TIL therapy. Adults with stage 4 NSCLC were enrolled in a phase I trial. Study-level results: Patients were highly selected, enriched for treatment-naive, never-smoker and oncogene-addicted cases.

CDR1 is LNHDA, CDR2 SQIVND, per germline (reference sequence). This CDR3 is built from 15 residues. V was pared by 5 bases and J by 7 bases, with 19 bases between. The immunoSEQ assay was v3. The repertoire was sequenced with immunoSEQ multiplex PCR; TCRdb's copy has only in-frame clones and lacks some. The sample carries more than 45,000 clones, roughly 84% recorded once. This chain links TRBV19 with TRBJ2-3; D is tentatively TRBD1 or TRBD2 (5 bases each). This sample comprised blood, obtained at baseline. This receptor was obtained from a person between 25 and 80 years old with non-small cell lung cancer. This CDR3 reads CASSERPSTVYTQYF. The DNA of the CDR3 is TGTGCCAGTAGTGAGCGGCCGTCGACAGTTTATACGCAGTATTTT.